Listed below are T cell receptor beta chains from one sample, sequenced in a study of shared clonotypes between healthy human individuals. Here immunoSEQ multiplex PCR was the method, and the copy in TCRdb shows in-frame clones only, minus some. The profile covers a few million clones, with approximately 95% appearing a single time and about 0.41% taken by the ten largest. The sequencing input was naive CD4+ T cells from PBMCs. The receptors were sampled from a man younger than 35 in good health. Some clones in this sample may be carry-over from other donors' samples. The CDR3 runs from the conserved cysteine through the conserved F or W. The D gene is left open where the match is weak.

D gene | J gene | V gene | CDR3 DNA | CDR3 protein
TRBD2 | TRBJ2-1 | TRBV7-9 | TGTGCCAGCAGCTTAAGAGCGGGAGGTGACAATGAGCAGTTCTTC | CASSLRAGGDNEQFF
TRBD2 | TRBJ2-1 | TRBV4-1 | TGCGCCAGCAGCCAGAGAGATAGCGGGAGCGAGCAGTTCTTC | CASSQRDSGSEQFF
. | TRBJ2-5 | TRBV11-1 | TGTGCCAGCAGCCCGGGTTGGGGGGGGCGAGAGACCCAGTACTTC | CASSPGWGGRETQYF
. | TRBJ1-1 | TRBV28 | TGTGCCAGCAGTTTGATAGGCAGAGAAGCTTTCTTT | CASSLIGREAFF
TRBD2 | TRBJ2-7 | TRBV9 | TGTGCCAGCAGCGTAGGAGGGAGGGGTGCCTCCTACGAGCAGTACTTC | CASSVGGRGASYEQYF
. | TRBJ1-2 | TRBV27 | TGTGCCAGCAGTTTGAACGGCTATGGCTACACCTTC | CASSLNGYGYTF
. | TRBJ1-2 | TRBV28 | TGTGCCAGCAGTTTACCTGGGGCGACGAGGTCCTCTGGCTACACCTTC | CASSLPGATRSSGYTF
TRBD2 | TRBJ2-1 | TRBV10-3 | TGTGCCATCAGTGCCCTGCGGGGGGTTTACAATGAGCAGTTCTTC | CAISALRGVYNEQFF
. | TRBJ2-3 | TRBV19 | TGTGCCACCATGGGGTGGACAGACACAGATACGCAGTATTTT | CATMGWTDTDTQYF
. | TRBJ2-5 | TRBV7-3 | TGTGCCAGCAGCTTTTCCTCTGGGAACCACGAGACCCAGTACTTC | CASSFSSGNHETQYF
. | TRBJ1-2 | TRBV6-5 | TGTGCCAGCAGTTGGGGGGGGAGTGACTACACCTTC | CASSWGGSDYTF